One and the same sample provided the 14 T cell receptor beta chains below, sequenced in a study of OX40 agonist ivuxolimab in advanced cancers. Profiling relied on immunoSEQ multiplex PCR, and the TCRdb table lists in-frame clones only, not all of them. The table includes about 54,000 clones, more than 85% detected once. Sample: CD4+ or CD8+ T cells sorted from blood, taken in a trial of the OX40 agonist ivuxolimab. The source is an adult with an advanced solid tumor such as melanoma, head and neck, liver or kidney cancer.

The chain is built from TRBV5-5 and TRBJ2-7; no clear D. V lost 0 bases to trimming and J lost 4 bases, with 11 bases between them. CDR1 is SGHKS, CDR2 YYEKEE, per germline (reference sequence). The CDR3 has 14 residues. The CDR3, as DNA: TGTGCCAGCAGCTTGGATCCCTCCGGTTACGAGCAGTACTTC. Protein: CASSLDPSGYEQYF.

This chain connects TRBV5-4 to TRBJ2-5, with D perhaps matching TRBD1 (5 bases). The CDR3 has 16 residues. CDR1 is SGHNT, CDR2 YYREEE, per germline (reference sequence). The V gene lost 0 bases and the J gene lost 4 bases, with 16 bases spanning the gap. The CDR3 reads CASSLAAGSWRETQYF. In DNA, the CDR3 is TGTGCCAGCAGCTTGGCTGCAGGGTCTTGGCGAGAGACCCAGTACTTC.

The J gene is TRBJ2-1, the V gene TRBV27, with 8 bases lining up with TRBD2. The CDR3 extends over 12 amino acids. Germline V gives CDR1 MNHEY, CDR2 SMNVEV (reference sequence). J gave up 10 bases and V 6 bases, and 5 bases lay outside the gene matches. The CDR3 protein is CASSPGGREQFF. The CDR3 nucleotides are TGTGCCAGCAGCCCAGGCGGGAGGGAGCAGTTCTTC.

The V call is TRBV5-8, the J call TRBJ1-2; no reliable D call. The CDR3 spans 14 residues. V gave up 1 base and J gave up 4 bases, with 11 bases separating them. Germline V gives CDR1 SGHTS, CDR2 YDEGEE. CDR3 sequence reads: CASSLFMAAYGYTF. The CDR3 region has the DNA TGTGCCAGCAGCTTGTTCATGGCGGCCTATGGCTACACCTTC.

V and J are TRBV4-2 and TRBJ1-2, with D possibly being TRBD1 (5 bases). Germline assignment: CDR1 LGHNA and CDR2 YNFKEQ. CDR3 length: 15 amino acids. V was clipped by 0 bases and J by 7 bases, with 15 bases between them. The CDR3 protein is CASSQEGGQGRGYTF. The CDR3, as DNA: TGTGCCAGCAGCCAAGAAGGTGGGCAGGGACGTGGCTACACCTTC.

The chain joins TRBV5-5 to TRBJ2-7, with D possibly being TRBD1 (6 bases). Trimming removed 4 bases at V and 4 bases at J, with 18 bases between. This CDR3 spans 15 amino acids. Germline lookup yields CDR1 SGHKS and CDR2 YYEKEE (reference sequence). CDR3: CASSLQTGSAYEQYF. DNA for the CDR3: TGTGCCAGCAGCCTACAGACAGGAAGCGCGTACGAGCAGTACTTC.

The V gene is TRBV28, the J gene TRBJ1-5; TRBD1 matches at 11 bases. The CDR3 is made up of 16 amino acids. The germline gives CDR1 MDHEN, CDR2 SYDVKM. V lost 4 bases and J lost 2; bases outside the gene matches: 4. Written as DNA, the CDR3 is TGTGCCAGCAGTTCAGGACAGGGGGCCGGCAATCAGCCCCAGCATTTT. Residues: CASSSGQGAGNQPQHF.

V usage is TRBV5-1 and J usage is TRBJ2-7; 13 bases are shared with TRBD2. Trimming removed 3 bases from V and 2 bases from J; junction bases left unmatched: 2. This CDR3 has 15 residues. Germline loops: CDR1 SGHRS, CDR2 YFSETQ. CDR3 bases: TGCGCCAGCAGCTCTGGACTAGCGGGAGCCTACGAGCAGTACTTC. It translates to CASSSGLAGAYEQYF.

In this sample, this clone turned up once. The J gene is TRBJ1-6, the V gene TRBV25-1; D is possibly TRBD1 (5 bases). With 3 bases removed from V and 4 bases from J, the gap between germline ends came to 7 bases. The CDR3 loop spans 14 amino acids. Germline V CDR1 and CDR2: MGHDK, SYGVNS. The CDR3 DNA follows: TGTGCCAGCAGTGAGGAGGGGTATAATTCACCCCTCCACTTT. Protein: CASSEEGYNSPLHF.

This rearrangement joins TRBV18 to TRBJ2-7, with D perhaps matching TRBD2 (5 bases). The germline gives CDR1 KGHSH, CDR2 LQKENI. Trimming removed 3 bases at V and 3 bases at J, with 15 bases between. The CDR3 runs 15 residues. The CDR3 is CASSPTGGTIYEQYF. The CDR3 coding sequence is TGTGCCAGCTCACCTACCGGAGGAACAATCTACGAGCAGTACTTC. Based on the CDR3 plus reference TRBV18 and TRBJ2-7, the full variable domain is NAGVMQNPRHLVRRRGQEARLRCSPMKGHSHVYWYRQLPEEGLKFMVYLQKENIIDESGMPKERFSAEFPKEGPSILRIQQVVRGDSAAYFCASSPTGGTIYEQYFGPGTRLTVT.

The gene calls are TRBV5-4 and TRBJ2-2; 8 bases agree with TRBD1. The CDR3 consists of 15 residues. J gave up 0 bases and V 3 bases, and 1 base lay outside the gene matches. CDR1 is SGHNT, CDR2 YYREEE, per germline (reference sequence). The CDR3 bases are TGTGCCAGCAGCTCGACAGGGGCGAACACCGGGGAGCTGTTTTTT. It specifies CASSSTGANTGELFF.

The chain carries TRBV6-1 and TRBJ2-7; 7 positions agree with TRBD1. After removal of 1 base from V and 5 bases from J, the junction contained 8 bases not matched to a gene. From germline, CDR1 is MNHNS and CDR2 SASEGT. The CDR3 extends over 15 amino acids. CDR3 sequence reads: CASSEVPGGAHEQYF. The CDR3 nucleotides read TGTGCCAGCAGTGAAGTTCCAGGGGGTGCCCACGAGCAGTACTTC.

This chain uses TRBV5-1 with TRBJ2-5; TRBD1 agrees at 8 bases. The germline V gene encodes CDR1 SGHRS and CDR2 YFSETQ. The CDR3 has 13 amino acids. J gave up 5 bases and V 2 bases, and 2 bases lay outside the gene matches. This CDR3 reads CASSFNRGETQYF. The CDR3 DNA follows: TGCGCCAGCAGCTTTAACAGGGGGGAGACCCAGTACTTC.

This chain links TRBV18 with TRBJ1-4, with 8 bases lining up with TRBD1. Germline V gene sequence: CDR1 KGHSH, CDR2 LQKENI. The CDR3 has 14 residues. V trimming: 4 bases; J trimming: 8 bases; junction bases outside the gene matches: 6. CDR3 residues: CASSQTGVEEKLFF. The CDR3, as DNA: TGTGCCAGCTCACAGACAGGGGTGGAAGAAAAACTGTTTTTT.